The T cell receptor (beta chain) under discussion was sequenced for a study of cytomegalovirus exposure and HLA in healthy donors. The PCR had 60 Vbeta and 13 Jbeta primers. Produced via immunoSEQ multiplex PCR; TCRdb's table is partial and in-frame only. The table lists roughly 100,000 clones, about 80% of them singletons, with about 5.3% in the top ten. Concerning this clone: Its antigen is not known.

Study results and caveats: In an earlier analysis, in roughly 600 donors, most V segments appeared productive either ~90% or ~30% of the time. Later analysis indicated greater clonal expansion among HLA-associated TCR beta chains than among equally common other chains. The later analysis indicated that the majority of CMV-associated TCR beta chains appeared HLA-restricted. Published work reported that the classifier diagnosed cytomegalovirus status with high specificity and sensitivity.

V gave up 1 base and J gave up 7 bases, with 7 bases separating them. CDR3 length equals 13 residues. CDR1 and CDR2 from the germline V gene are KGHSH and LQKENI. Sequenced: PBMCs. The sequence came from a man aged 60 to 69 in good health and CMV-seropositive. The rearrangement uses TRBV18 and TRBJ1-4; D gene unclear. The CDR3 sequence is CASSPLAGEKLFF. DNA of the CDR3: TGTGCCAGCTCACCACTCGCAGGTGAAAAACTGTTTTTT. Together with reference TRBV18 and TRBJ1-4, the CDR3 gives the full variable domain: NAGVMQNPRHLVRRRGQEARLRCSPMKGHSHVYWYRQLPEEGLKFMVYLQKENIIDESGMPKERFSAEFPKEGPSILRIQQVVRGDSAAYFCASSPLAGEKLFFGSGTQLSVL.